The TCR beta chain under discussion was sequenced for a study of pediatric ulcerative colitis. The CDR3 contains 16 residues. CDR1 is LGHNT and CDR2 is FRNRAP in the germline V gene. V gave up 1 base and J gave up 0 bases, with 10 bases separating them. Using immunoSEQ multiplex PCR, the repertoire was profiled, and TCRdb retains in-frame clones only, with some absent. The data contain approximately 9,000 clones, 88% of them seen just once; the ten biggest clones take up roughly 7%. The table lists this clone with a count of one. The chain uses TRBV12-5 and TRBJ2-1; D possibly corresponds to TRBD2 (7 bases). Sequencing was performed on blood. The sequence came from a girl between 10 and 17 years old with moderate ulcerative colitis. CDR3 protein: CASGLGGGSSYNEQFF. CDR3 bases: TGTGCTAGTGGTTTGGGCGGGGGCAGCTCCTACAATGAGCAGTTCTTC.